The 3 T cell receptor beta chains reported below all come from one sample, sequenced in a study of cytomegalovirus exposure and HLA in healthy donors (dated by TCRdb to about 2017). The library was obtained by the immunoSEQ multiplex PCR assay. For the multiplex PCR, a mixture combining 60 forward primers for TCR Vbeta segments and 13 reverse primers for TCR Jbeta segments was used. TCRdb limited this immuneACCESS table to in-frame rearrangements with V and J called. A share of clones is missing; checked studies link under half to unresolved V genes, and the rest is unexplained. The sample table records around 120,000 clones; about 83% of these occur just once. The ten largest account for 2.5% to 3.5% of the sample. Material: PBMCs. The receptors stem from a woman in her thirties or forties in good health and CMV-seropositive.

The rearrangement uses TRBV19 and TRBJ1-1; D is ambiguous. The CDR3 extends over 13 amino acids. V was shortened by 3 bases and J by 0 bases, with 5 bases between the two germline ends. Germline V gene data show CDR1 as LNHDA and CDR2 as SQIVND (reference sequence). The CDR3, as DNA: TGTGCCAGTAGTATCGGGATGAACACTGAAGCTTTCTTT. It codes for CASSIGMNTEAFF.

This rearrangement joins TRBV5-1 to TRBJ1-1; perhaps TRBD1 as D (5 bases). CDR1 and CDR2 (germline): SGHRS, YFSETQ. The CDR3 loop spans 15 amino acids. Trimming removed 1 base at V and 4 bases at J, with 14 bases between. For the CDR3, the DNA is TGCGCCAGCAGCTTGTCGGGCAGGGTAGGCACTGAAGCTTTCTTT. This sequence encodes CASSLSGRVGTEAFF.

Regarding this clone: Distinct nucleotide sequences in the sample also encode this CDR3. The genes are TRBV7-2 and TRBJ2-7; the D gene is possibly TRBD1 (6 bases). This CDR3 is built from 14 residues. Germline CDR1 SGHTA, CDR2 FQGNSA. Trimming shortened V by 4 bases and J by 2 bases, and 12 bases separated the two germline ends. CDR3: CASSSNRAAYEQYF. The CDR3 DNA sequence: TGTGCCAGCAGCTCAAACAGGGCCGCCTACGAGCAGTACTTC.